One sample yielded the 18 T cell receptor beta chains listed below, sequenced in a study of post-analysis software for immune sequencing data. General observations from the study: Patients had higher frequencies than controls of roughly five TRBV segments, including TRBV5-6, TRBV5-1 and TRBV20-1.

cDNA libraries for TCR beta contained unique molecular identifiers. TCRdb redid the calling of the PCR reads with MiXCR, one entry per CDR3 protein. The table has approximately 690,000 distinct CDR3 sequences, roughly three fifths seen once. No antigen has been assigned to these receptors. The specimen was blood. The receptors were sampled from a girl aged 2-9 years with multiple sclerosis.

The chain has TRBV20-1 and TRBJ2-5; possibly TRBD1 for D (6 bases). The CDR3 loop spans 13 amino acids. The germline V and J ends were trimmed by 3 bases and 5 bases, with 13 bases remaining between them. Germline lookup yields CDR1 DFQATT and CDR2 SNEGSKA (reference sequence). The CDR3 here is CSARQGTNETQYF. For the CDR3, the DNA is TGCAGTGCTAGGCAGGGGACAAATGAGACCCAGTACTTC.

This clonotype was seen only once. This sequence joins TRBV12-3 or TRBV12-4 and TRBJ2-1, with TRBD2 matching over 9 bases. The V segment lost 3 bases and the J segment 8 bases; nucleotides outside the gene matches: 17. This CDR3 contains 18 residues. The CDR3 sequence is CASSFIGNWGLASDEQFF. The CDR3 DNA is TGTGCCAGCAGTTTCATAGGAAATTGGGGACTAGCAAGCGATGAGCAGTTCTTC.

This rearrangement joins TRBV5-1 to TRBJ2-3; TRBD2 agrees at 8 bases. This CDR3 contains 16 residues. From germline, CDR1 is SGHRS and CDR2 YFSETQ. Germline trimming cut 4 bases from V and 2 bases from J; bases unmatched to any gene: 9. The DNA of the CDR3 is TGCGCCAGCAGCGTTCCCAGCGGGAGCCTCACAGATACGCAGTATTTT. Protein product: CASSVPSGSLTDTQYF.

This clonotype has more than one count but fewer than ten. The rearrangement uses TRBV20-1 and TRBJ2-1; D may match TRBD1 or TRBD2 (5 bases each). Germline V gene sequence: CDR1 DFQATT, CDR2 SNEGSKA (reference sequence). V was clipped by 3 bases and J by 9 bases, with 18 bases between them. This CDR3 is 14 amino acids long. Here the CDR3 DNA reads TGCAGTGCTAGTTACGGCTCGGGGCTGGGTGAGCAGTTCTTC. Its translation is CSASYGSGLGEQFF.

This clonotype was detected once. One junction end disagrees with the germline gene, perhaps due to a read error. The chain employs TRBV7-2 and TRBJ1-1, with unresolved D. The CDR3 has 14 residues. Germline CDR1 SGHTA, CDR2 FQGNSA. Here the CDR3 reads CASSLIWLNTGAFF. The CDR3 DNA reads as TGTGCCAGCAGCTTAATTTGGTTGAACACTGGAGCTTTCTTT.

The chain uses TRBV5-4 and TRBJ1-2, with TRBD1 matching over 8 bases. Germline V CDR1 and CDR2: SGHNT, YYREEE (reference sequence). V was clipped by 1 base and J by 6 bases; unmatched bases: 5. This CDR3 has 14 amino acids. The CDR3 protein is CASSLKGQGDGYTF. As DNA, the CDR3 is TGTGCCAGCAGCTTGAAAGGACAGGGTGATGGCTACACCTTC.

In regard to this clonotype: A read error is likely, as this CDR3 ends without the conserved phenylalanine or tryptophan. V gene TRBV4-1 combines with J gene TRBJ2-7, with 9 bases lining up with TRBD1. The trim removed 1 base at V and 4 bases at J, leaving 11 bases unmatched. This CDR3 comprises 17 residues. Germline CDR1 reads MGHRA; CDR2 reads YSYEKL. This CDR3 reads CASSQGRGTGGVYEQYL. The CDR3 DNA reads as TGCGCCAGCAGCCAAGGCAGAGGAACAGGGGGCGTTTACGAGCAGTACCTC.

This clonotype came up a few times. The V call is TRBV7-2, the J call TRBJ2-1; unclear D gene. V dropped 0 bases and J dropped 4 bases, with 10 bases sitting between them. The CDR3 length is 15 residues. Germline CDR1 and CDR2: SGHTA and FQGNSA. For the CDR3, the DNA is TGTGCCAGCAGCTTAGCGCAAGTGGGTTACAATGAGCAGTTCTTC. Translated, it gives CASSLAQVGYNEQFF.

The rearrangement uses TRBV4-1 and TRBJ2-7; 8 bases agree with TRBD1. The end of the DNA fits TRBJ2-5 better, so the J call may be wrong. The germline gives CDR1 MGHRA, CDR2 YSYEKL. CDR3 length: 15 amino acids. This chain's CDR3 is CASSPPQGAYETQYF. In nucleotides, the CDR3 is TGCGCCAGCAGCCCCCCCCAGGGGGCCTACGAGACCCAGTACTTC.

The rearrangement uses TRBV27 and TRBJ1-3; TRBD1 is a possible D gene (5 bases). Germline CDR1 is MNHEY and CDR2 is SMNVEV (reference sequence). The V end lost 8 bases, the J end lost 3 bases, and 14 bases lay between the germline ends. The CDR3 length is 14 residues. In DNA form, the CDR3 reads TGTGCCAGCCGGGACTCTTCAGGTGGAAACACCATATATTTT. Translating gives CASRDSSGGNTIYF.

This chain uses TRBV5-4 with TRBJ2-1, with D unclear. This CDR3 spans 11 amino acids. Trimming took off 6 bases at V and 2 bases at J, with 3 bases between the two ends. Germline lookup yields CDR1 SGHNT and CDR2 YYREEE (reference sequence). CDR3 in amino acids: CASNAYNEQFF. Written as DNA, the CDR3 is TGTGCCAGCAACGCCTACAATGAGCAGTTCTTC.

This chain joins TRBV29-1 and TRBJ2-7, with 10 bases identical to TRBD2. The germline V gene encodes CDR1 SQVTM and CDR2 ANQGSEA. The CDR3 has 14 residues. J gave up 7 bases and V 6 bases, and 12 bases lay outside the gene matches. The CDR3 spells CSVSSGGNYNEQYF. DNA of the CDR3: TGCAGCGTCTCTAGCGGGGGTAACTACAATGAGCAGTACTTC.

This clonotype has just one count. The chain links TRBV3-1 to TRBJ2-1; no definite D call. Germline V lookup: CDR1 LGHDT, CDR2 YNNKEL (reference sequence). V dropped 2 bases and J dropped 6 bases, with 11 bases sitting between them. This CDR3 has 14 amino acids. CDR3 DNA sequence: TGTGCCAGCAGCCAACATCCTAGTACCAATGAGCAGTTCTTC. Translating it yields CASSQHPSTNEQFF.

This clonotype was seen only a few times. The chain employs TRBV25-1 and TRBJ2-3; 7 bases map to TRBD1. Germline CDR1 and CDR2: MGHDK and SYGVNS. Germline trimming cut 3 bases from V and 3 bases from J; bases unmatched to any gene: 6. CDR3 length equals 15 residues. The CDR3 DNA follows: TGTGCCAGCAGTGACACAGGGGAAGGAACAGATACGCAGTATTTT. Translating gives CASSDTGEGTDTQYF.

The chain has TRBV6-2 or TRBV6-3 and TRBJ2-1; 8 nucleotides agree with TRBD2. Trimming removed 6 bases from V and 4 bases from J; junction bases left unmatched: 8. CDR1 is MNHEY, CDR2 SVGEGT, per germline. This CDR3 is 15 amino acids long. CDR3 sequence (DNA): TGTGCCAGCAGATGGACTAGCACTTTTTACAATGAGCAGTTCTTC. It is translated as CASRWTSTFYNEQFF.

This clonotype was recorded a few times. CDR3 in DNA: TGTGCCAGCAGTGGGATCTACGAGCAGTACTTC. This gives the protein CASSGIYEQYF. V is TRBV6-1 and J is TRBJ2-7; D is ambiguous. V was trimmed by 4 bases and J by 3 bases, leaving 4 bases between them. Germline assignment: CDR1 MNHNS and CDR2 SASEGT. The CDR3 has 11 amino acids.

V and J are TRBV20-1 and TRBJ1-5; D not resolved. The CDR3 extends over 13 amino acids. Germline values: CDR1 DFQATT, CDR2 SNEGSKA (reference sequence). V lost 3 bases to trimming and J lost 6 bases, with 12 bases between them. CDR3 bases: TGCAGTGCTAGCCAAGGGCGGGCTCAGCCCCAGCATTTT. Translation gives CSASQGRAQPQHF.

This clonotype was counted only a few times. V gene TRBV5-6 combines with J gene TRBJ2-7; tentative D call: TRBD2 (6 bases). Trimming shortened V by 4 bases and J by 4 bases, and 9 bases separated the two germline ends. Germline V gene data show CDR1 as SGHDT and CDR2 as YYEEEE. This CDR3 is built from 12 residues. The CDR3: CASSRERYEQYF. In DNA form, the CDR3 reads TGTGCCAGCAGCCGGGAGCGGTACGAGCAGTACTTC.